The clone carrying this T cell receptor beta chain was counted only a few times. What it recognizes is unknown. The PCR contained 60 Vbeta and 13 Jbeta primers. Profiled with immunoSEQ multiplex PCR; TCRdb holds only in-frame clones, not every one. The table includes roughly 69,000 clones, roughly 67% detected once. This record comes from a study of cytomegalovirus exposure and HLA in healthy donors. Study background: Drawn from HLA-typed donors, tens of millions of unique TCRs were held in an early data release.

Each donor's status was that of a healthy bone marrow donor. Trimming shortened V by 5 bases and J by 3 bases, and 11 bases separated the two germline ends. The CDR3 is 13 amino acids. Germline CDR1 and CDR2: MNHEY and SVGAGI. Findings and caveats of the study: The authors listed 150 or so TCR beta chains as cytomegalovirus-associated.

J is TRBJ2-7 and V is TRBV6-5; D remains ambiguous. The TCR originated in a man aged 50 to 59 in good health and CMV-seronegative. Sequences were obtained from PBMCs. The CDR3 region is CASSAIAGYEQYF. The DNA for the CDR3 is TGTGCCAGCAGTGCCATCGCCGGCTACGAGCAGTACTTC.